The 7 T cell receptor beta chains in this list originate from one sample, sequenced in a study of beta chain features in type 1 diabetes (dated by TCRdb to about 2018). Overall study outcomes, separate from this receptor: Type 1 diabetes patients showed a moderate but significant shortening of TCRB CDR3 length in all four CD4+ subsets.

Their antigens are not known. The library was obtained by the immunoSEQ multiplex PCR assay. The entire isolated RNA was reverse transcribed using the High Capacity cDNA Reverse Transcription Kit, and thus expressed TCRB transcripts were sequenced. TCRdb obtained this table from immuneACCESS and retained in-frame rearrangements with V and J assigned. These tables miss some clones; where compared with another copy, unresolved V genes account for less than half of the shortfall, and the remainder is unexplained. This sample lists about 41,000 clones; 60% to 75% were detected once. In total, the top ten clones hold around 1.8% of the sample. What was sequenced was Tregs from blood. What the cell subset or site label conveys for this sample: regulatory CD4+ T cells. These receptors were obtained from a man younger than 45 with type 1 diabetes. Some clones in this sample may be carry-over from other donors' samples.

The rearrangement links TRBV7-9 to TRBJ2-1; TRBD2 matches 8 bases. V shed 0 bases and J 6 bases; nucleotides not matched to a gene: 10. The CDR3 extends over 17 amino acids. The V gene's germline CDR1 is SEHNR and CDR2 FQNEAQ (reference sequence). The CDR3 sequence: CASSLAFGTSGSNEQFF. CDR3 DNA: TGTGCCAGCAGCTTAGCATTTGGGACTAGTGGGTCCAATGAGCAGTTCTTC.

This clone has only a few counts. This chain uses TRBV29-1 with TRBJ1-1; perhaps TRBD1 as D (5 bases). The V gene's germline CDR1 is SQVTM and CDR2 ANQGSEA. The CDR3 is 11 residues long. Trimming left V 6 bases short and J 2 bases short, with 7 bases between. CDR3 DNA: TGCAGCGTGACAGAAAACACTGAAGCTTTCTTT. This gives the protein CSVTENTEAFF.

A few counts support this clone. This chain joins TRBV5-1 and TRBJ2-5, with TRBD1 matching 9 bases. The V segment lost 4 bases and the J segment 4 bases; nucleotides outside the gene matches: 5. From germline, CDR1 is SGHRS and CDR2 YFSETQ. This CDR3 region has 14 residues. The CDR3 coding sequence is TGCGCCAGCAGCCAACAGGGGGCCGGAGAGACCCAGTACTTC. Translating gives CASSQQGAGETQYF.

The chain combines TRBV6-6 with TRBJ2-3; the match to TRBD1 covers 9 bases. The CDR3 extends over 15 amino acids. V trimming: 6 bases; J trimming: 5 bases; junction bases outside the gene matches: 9. Looked up from germline, CDR1 is MNHNY and CDR2 is SVGAGI (reference sequence). Written as DNA, the CDR3 is TGTGCCAGCAGAAATACAGGGGGCCGGGAAGATACGCAGTATTTT. Encoded protein: CASRNTGGREDTQYF.

The chain employs TRBV5-5 and TRBJ1-5; 9 nucleotides agree with TRBD1. Per the germline V gene, CDR1 is SGHKS and CDR2 is YYEKEE (reference sequence). CDR3 length equals 16 residues. The trim removed 4 bases at V and 3 bases at J, leaving 8 bases unmatched. This chain's CDR3 is CASSPVDRGYNQPQHF. Here the CDR3 DNA reads TGTGCCAGCAGCCCAGTGGACAGGGGATACAATCAGCCCCAGCATTTT.

A few counts support this clone. The chain couples TRBV4-1 to TRBJ2-5, with TRBD2 identical over 9 bases. The V segment lost 0 bases and the J segment 6 bases; nucleotides outside the gene matches: 14. CDR3 length: 18 residues. Per the germline V gene, CDR1 is MGHRA and CDR2 is YSYEKL. The CDR3 nucleotides are TGCGCCAGCAGCCAAGATAAAGAGGTTGCGGGGGGGCCCCAGACCCAGTACTTC. This codes for CASSQDKEVAGGPQTQYF.

This clone was recorded a few times. The chain joins TRBV6-5 to TRBJ1-1; 7 nucleotides match TRBD1. Losses at the gene ends were 8 bases for V and 0 bases for J; bases not matched to a gene: 9. CDR1 MNHEY and CDR2 SVGAGI come from the germline V gene. The CDR3 has 15 residues. Here the CDR3 reads CASWNRDRVNTEAFF. The CDR3, as DNA: TGTGCCAGCTGGAACCGCGACAGGGTGAACACTGAAGCTTTCTTT.